This T cell receptor (beta chain) is drawn from a study of blood T cell repertoires in COVID-19. Overall study: Acute and convalescent COVID-19 specimens originated in the United States, Italy and Spain. PBMCs, B-cell-depleted T cells, or T cells provided the cDNA or gDNA that made up the material.

How the authors handled the data: Using reference gene primer amplification, nucleated cell counts were estimated. Repertoires were generated with immunoSEQ multiplex PCR, while TCRdb's copy carries only in-frame clones and drops some. The V and J calls and clone size are taken from that table; D and trimming were inferred from the DNA. The data contain approximately 150,000 clones, approximately 89% of them singletons. The V gene's germline CDR1 is SGHNT and CDR2 YENEEA. This CDR3 has 15 amino acids. V shed 1 base and J shed 2 bases, with 11 bases lying between them. Sequencing used peripheral blood. V usage is TRBV11-3 and J usage is TRBJ2-5; possible D gene TRBD1, 6 bases. This clonotype was sampled from a human donor in a cohort sampled during active COVID-19. The CDR3 sequence: CASSLGHREQETQYF. The CDR3 DNA reads TGTGCCAGCAGCTTAGGGCACAGGGAACAAGAGACCCAGTACTTC.